This passage covers 12 T cell receptor beta chains from one sample sequenced in a study of tumor and adjacent non-tumor tissue in lung cancer. The template was RNA from unsorted bulk tissue. The library came from three nested PCR rounds adapted from ARM-PCR protocols. TCRdb fed the multiplex PCR reads into MiXCR, producing one record per CDR3 protein. The table includes tens of thousands of distinct CDR3 sequences, less than 80% detected once. The sample consisted of lung tumor tissue. The receptors were gathered from a man aged 55 to 69 with non-small cell lung cancer.

The table lists this clonotype with many counts. This sequence joins TRBV5-6 and TRBJ2-3; D gene uncertain. From germline, CDR1 is SGHDT and CDR2 YYEEEE. The CDR3 loop spans 17 amino acids. Trimming shortened V by 0 bases and J by 2 bases, and 16 bases separated the two germline ends. CDR3 nucleotide sequence: TGTGCCAGCAGCTTGGGCGAGACCCGGCGTTCCACAGATACGCAGTATTTT. This sequence encodes CASSLGETRRSTDTQYF.

As for this clonotype: An end of the junction differs from the germline gene, which may be a read error. The rearrangement uses TRBV7-8 and TRBJ1-4; no clear D. Germline V gives CDR1 SGHVS, CDR2 FQNEAQ. The length of the CDR3 is 16 residues. This CDR3 reads CANSKASMVVNEKLFF. The DNA of the CDR3 is TGTGCCAACAGCAAAGCATCCATGGTCGTTAATGAAAAACTGTTTTTT.

Ten or more counts support this clonotype. The chain couples TRBV29-1 to TRBJ2-5; no clear D. There are 13 residues in the CDR3. Looked up from germline, CDR1 is SQVTM and CDR2 is ANQGSEA. Trimming left V 1 base short and J 2 bases short, with 8 bases between. The CDR3 region has the DNA TGCAGCGTTGAAGTCTGGTCTCAAGAGACCCAGTACTTC. This sequence encodes CSVEVWSQETQYF.

With respect to this clonotype: A read error may be the cause here, since a much bigger clone is one base away. Without the conserved terminal phenylalanine or tryptophan, this CDR3 likely stems from a read error. The V call is TRBV6-5, the J call TRBJ1-1; D possibly corresponds to TRBD1 (6 bases). The germline V gene encodes CDR1 MNHEY and CDR2 SVGAGI. The V gene lost 2 bases and the J gene lost 7 bases, with 11 bases spanning the gap. The CDR3 has 13 amino acids. CDR3 residues: CASSYEGQCEAFL. DNA for the CDR3: TGTGCCAGCAGTTACGAAGGACAGTGTGAAGCTTTCCTT.

In the case of this clonotype: A read error is possible here, since a much larger clone lies one base away. V gene TRBV12-3 or TRBV12-4 combines with J gene TRBJ2-3; tentative D call: TRBD1 (6 bases). This CDR3 is 15 amino acids long. The CDR3 DNA reads TGTACCAGCAGGACCACAGGGAAGGGCACAGATACGCAGTATTTT. Translation: CTSRTTGKGTDTQYF.

V usage is TRBV4-1 and J usage is TRBJ2-2; D is unresolved. Trimming stripped 10 bases from V and 4 bases from J, with 16 bases between. Germline-derived CDR1 and CDR2 are MGHRA and YSYEKL. The CDR3 runs to 14 residues. The CDR3 here is CANNRKGSTGELFF. Written as DNA, the CDR3 is TGCGCCAACAACCGGAAGGGCTCCACCGGGGAGCTGTTTTTT.

The V and J genes are TRBV6-5 and TRBJ1-1; D uncertain. The CDR3 covers 17 residues. V was cut by 6 bases and J by 4 bases, with 24 bases left in between. CDR1 MNHEY and CDR2 SVGAGI come from the germline V gene. CDR3 nucleotides: TGTGCCAGCAGCCGAACCATTGATTGGGCTTTGGGCACTGAAGCTTTCTTT. Protein sequence: CASSRTIDWALGTEAFF.

The chain combines TRBV5-1 with TRBJ2-7, with D tentatively TRBD1 (6 bases). V lost 9 bases and J lost 1, with 14 bases in between. Per germline, CDR1 SGHRS and CDR2 YFSETQ. This CDR3 has 13 residues. In DNA form, the CDR3 reads TGCGCCATCATCCTGGACAGATCCTACGAGCAGTACTTC. Its protein is CAIILDRSYEQYF.

This clonotype was seen only a few times. Since a much larger clone is just one base distant, this may be a read error. In nucleotides, the CDR3 is TGTGCCGGCAGCACAGATAGTAACTATGGCTACACCTTC. This codes for CAGSTDSNYGYTF. V usage is TRBV5-4 and J usage is TRBJ1-2; D not certain. The CDR3 is 13 amino acids. CDR1 is SGHNT and CDR2 is YYREEE in the germline V gene (reference sequence).

About this clonotype itself: An end of the junction differs from the germline gene, which may be a read error. CDR3 sequence (DNA): TGCAGTGCTGTCGGGGGACTCAGCTCCTATAATGAGCAGCTCTTC. Encoded protein: CSAVGGLSSYNEQLF. The rearrangement joins TRBV20-1 to TRBJ2-1; D may be TRBD2 (6 bases). CDR3 size: 15 residues. CDR1 DFQATT and CDR2 SNEGSKA come from the germline V gene (reference sequence).

This clonotype has at least ten counts. The chain is built from TRBV6-2 or TRBV6-3 and TRBJ2-3; D is perhaps TRBD1 or TRBD2 (6 bases each). Germline V gene sequence: CDR1 MNHEY, CDR2 SVGEGT. The CDR3 loop spans 19 amino acids. With 0 bases removed from V and 0 bases from J, the gap between germline ends came to 19 bases. The CDR3 loop reads CASSYSSTHRDSSTDTQYF. The CDR3 DNA reads as TGTGCCAGCAGTTACTCGAGTACCCACAGGGACTCTAGCACAGATACGCAGTATTTT.

In regard to this clonotype: This may stem from a read error, because a much larger clone lies one nucleotide away. This sequence joins TRBV29-1 and TRBJ1-5; a possible D gene is TRBD1 (5 bases). Germline V gene sequence: CDR1 SQVTM, CDR2 ANQGSEA. This CDR3 contains 12 residues. The CDR3 loop reads CSVGHDNQSQHF. CDR3 DNA sequence: TGCAGCGTAGGACATGACAATCAGTCCCAGCATTTT.